Each of the 6 T cell receptor beta chains below was sequenced from the same sample in a study of identical twins. A single record per CDR3 protein comes from TCRdb applying MiXCR to the 5' RACE reads. The sample contains 450,000 to 650,000 distinct CDR3 sequences, around 15% of which appear only once. These records were also assigned to another study, of yellow fever vaccine responses in identical twins.

Sequencing was carried out using CD4+ T cells sorted from blood. These receptors came from a woman under 30 in good health.

The J gene is TRBJ2-5, the V gene TRBV20-1, with 8 bases matching TRBD2. The CDR3 is 14 amino acids. The V gene's germline CDR1 is DFQATT and CDR2 SNEGSKA (reference sequence). V was pared by 1 base and J by 7 bases, with 8 bases of the junction left unmatched. For the CDR3, the DNA is TGCAGTGCTAGAGGCGGAGTTGCGGGAGGGACCCAGTACTTC. Protein sequence: CSARGGVAGGTQYF.

There are a few counts of this clonotype. The chain joins TRBV4-1 to TRBJ2-1; weak D call: TRBD2 (6 bases). Trimming left V 0 bases short and J 6 bases short, with 12 bases between. The CDR3 length is 15 residues. From germline, CDR1 is MGHRA and CDR2 YSYEKL. CDR3 in DNA: TGCGCCAGCAGCCAAGAACCGGGACTCGGCAATGAGCAGTTCTTC. Residues: CASSQEPGLGNEQFF.

There are a few counts of this clonotype. This chain links TRBV12-3 or TRBV12-4 with TRBJ2-2; perhaps TRBD2 as D (6 bases). Deletions cut 7 bases from V and 4 bases from J, with 13 bases between. There are 14 residues in the CDR3. DNA of the CDR3: TGTGCCAGCACCCCGGGGGTGGGCACCGGGGAGCTGTTTTTT. Its protein product is CASTPGVGTGELFF.

This clonotype occurred a few times. This rearrangement joins TRBV5-1 to TRBJ1-1; 7 nucleotides align to TRBD1. CDR1 SGHRS and CDR2 YFSETQ come from the germline V gene. This CDR3 contains 15 residues. With V trimmed by 6 bases and J by 1 base, 9 bases remained unmatched. CDR3 protein: CASKQGGPTNTEAFF. In nucleotides, the CDR3 is TGCGCCAGCAAGCAGGGGGGCCCGACGAACACTGAAGCTTTCTTT. The whole variable domain, remainder taken from reference TRBV5-1 and TRBJ1-1, is KAGVTQTPRYLIKTRGQQVTLSCSPISGHRSVSWYQQTPGQGLQFLFEYFSETQRNKGNFPGRFSGRQFSNSRSEMNVSTLELGDSALYLCASKQGGPTNTEAFFGQGTRLTVV.

This clonotype was detected only a few times. This sequence joins TRBV20-1 and TRBJ2-7, with 10 bases matching TRBD2. The V and J ends lost 2 bases and 2 bases, in that order; junction bases with no gene match: 3. This CDR3 comprises 14 residues. Germline V CDR1 and CDR2: DFQATT, SNEGSKA (reference sequence). The DNA for the CDR3 is TGCAGTGCTAGAAGGACTAGCGGAACCTACGAGCAGTACTTC. Its translation is CSARRTSGTYEQYF.

This clonotype was counted only a few times. V usage is TRBV6-5 and J usage is TRBJ2-1; D may be TRBD1 or TRBD2 (5 bases each). The V end lost 6 bases, the J end lost 12 bases, and 15 bases lay between the germline ends. The germline CDR1 and CDR2 sequences are MNHEY and SVGAGI. CDR3 length: 12 residues. CDR3 DNA sequence: TGTGCCAGCAGCCGACGGGACGGGGTGCAGTTCTTC. It codes for CASSRRDGVQFF.